The 20 T cell receptor beta chains below were found in one sample sequenced in a study of T-cell memory formation after mild COVID-19 (TCRdb year 2021). The library was generated by 5' RACE. Sequencing instrument: Illumina NovaSeq 6000. TCRdb reanalyzed the raw reads on its own, using fastp at Q25 for trimming and MiXCR for clone calling, and kept in-frame beta chains. Rows are combined by CDR3 protein, so each entry shows the most common genes and DNA. This sample is represented by roughly 310,000 distinct CDR3 sequences; approximately 16% of them were singletons. The top ten hold 22% of the sample. The sequencing sample was made of PBMCs or a T cell subset sorted from them (not recorded which). These receptors were taken from a man in his late teens or twenties who had mild COVID-19 (a few samples of this study predate the infection). The sample titles of this study are shuffled in the database, so cell type and time point are left out; the donor was told from shared clones.

The V gene is TRBV7-8, the J gene TRBJ2-7; the D call may be TRBD1 or TRBD2 (5 bases each). The germline V and J ends were trimmed by 5 bases and 9 bases, with 20 bases remaining between them. The CDR3 contains 14 residues. Germline assignment: CDR1 SGHVS and CDR2 FQNEAQ. The CDR3 nucleotides read TGTGCCAGCAGCAACCCGGGGACGGACGCTAGGCAGTACTTC. As protein: CASSNPGTDARQYF.

This clonotype was observed a few times. The rearrangement uses TRBV14 and TRBJ2-6, with D hard to call. The CDR3 covers 13 residues. Germline lookup yields CDR1 SGHDN and CDR2 FVKESK. Trimming stripped 6 bases from V and 4 bases from J, with 7 bases between. The CDR3 here is CASRPAGANVLTF. The CDR3 DNA follows: TGTGCCAGCAGACCAGCCGGGGCCAACGTCCTGACTTTC.

The chain combines TRBV29-1 with TRBJ2-3; D is possibly TRBD1 or TRBD2 (6 bases each). With 4 bases removed from V and 5 bases from J, the gap between germline ends came to 10 bases. CDR3 length: 12 amino acids. The germline gives CDR1 SQVTM, CDR2 ANQGSEA. This CDR3 reads CSVGGARDTQYF. The CDR3 DNA sequence: TGCAGCGTTGGGGGGGCGAGAGATACGCAGTATTTT.

The V and J genes are TRBV12-3 or TRBV12-4 and TRBJ2-1; no definite D call. The CDR3 extends over 15 amino acids. Deletions cut 6 bases from V and 0 bases from J, with 12 bases between. Here the CDR3 reads CASRTPRSSYNEQFF. The CDR3 DNA reads as TGTGCCAGCAGGACTCCCCGGAGCTCCTACAATGAGCAGTTCTTC.

The chain has TRBV12-3 or TRBV12-4 and TRBJ1-1, with no clear D. This CDR3 is built from 13 residues. With 11 bases removed from V and 1 base from J, the gap between germline ends came to 14 bases. The CDR3 sequence is CASLLAGNTEAFF. The DNA of the CDR3 is TGTGCCTCCCTCCTGGCGGGGAACACTGAAGCTTTCTTT.

This clonotype was seen a few times. The chain has TRBV5-6 and TRBJ2-7; tentatively, D is TRBD1 or TRBD2 (5 bases each). Germline CDR1 is SGHDT and CDR2 is YYEEEE. Between the trimmed V and J ends, which lost 4 bases and 3 bases, there was a span of 11 bases. The CDR3 totals 13 residues. CDR3 coding DNA: TGTGCCAGCAGCCCGGGACCGTACTACGAGCAGTACGTC. This encodes CASSPGPYYEQYV.

This clonotype was found a few times. The chain has TRBV18 and TRBJ1-2, with 9 bases identical to TRBD1. Germline V CDR1 and CDR2: KGHSH, LQKENI. The CDR3 extends over 14 amino acids. V lost 5 bases and J lost 4; bases outside the gene matches: 5. The chain's CDR3 is CASSSTGGRYGYTF. The CDR3 DNA is TGTGCCAGCTCATCGACAGGGGGTCGCTATGGCTACACCTTC.

The chain carries TRBV7-9 and TRBJ2-5, with TRBD2 matching over 14 bases. Losses at the gene ends were 5 bases for V and 2 bases for J; bases not matched to a gene: 4. Germline V CDR1 and CDR2: SEHNR, FQNEAQ (reference sequence). The CDR3 extends over 16 amino acids. The CDR3 nucleotides are TGTGCCAGCAGCCTGACTAGCGGGGGGGCACAAGAGACCCAGTACTTC. Protein sequence: CASSLTSGGAQETQYF.

This clonotype was recorded a few times. The chain uses TRBV6-5 and TRBJ2-1, with a tentative D call TRBD1 (6 bases). The germline CDR1 and CDR2 sequences are MNHEY and SVGAGI. The CDR3 has 14 residues. V was pared by 0 bases and J by 5 bases, with 8 bases between. The CDR3 is CASSYSGQNNEQFF. In nucleotides, the CDR3 is TGTGCCAGCAGTTACTCCGGACAGAACAATGAGCAGTTCTTC.

The chain has TRBV5-5 and TRBJ1-2; tentatively, D is TRBD1 (5 bases). The CDR3 has 16 amino acids. Germline CDR1 reads SGHKS; CDR2 reads YYEKEE (reference sequence). V lost 0 bases, J lost 4 bases, and 16 bases lay in between. This CDR3 is CASSLDGSGTGYGYTF. DNA of the CDR3: TGTGCCAGCAGCTTGGACGGGTCAGGGACGGGCTATGGCTACACCTTC.

This chain uses TRBV20-1 with TRBJ2-2, with D possibly matching TRBD1 (6 bases). The CDR3 length is 14 residues. V was trimmed by 6 bases and J by 6 bases, leaving 17 bases between them. CDR1 and CDR2 (germline): DFQATT, SNEGSKA (reference sequence). CDR3 DNA: TGCAGTGCGGTCGGGACATCAGGTCCCGGGGAGCTGTTTTTT. The encoded protein is CSAVGTSGPGELFF.

The chain has TRBV7-2 and TRBJ2-3; D remains unclear. Germline CDR1 reads SGHTA; CDR2 reads FQGNSA. Trimming stripped 5 bases from V and 1 base from J, with 13 bases between. CDR3 length equals 15 residues. The CDR3 spells CASSPMGLGTDTQYF. The CDR3, as DNA: TGTGCCAGCAGCCCCATGGGCCTAGGCACAGATACGCAGTATTTT.

The V gene is TRBV7-9, the J gene TRBJ2-7; D possibly matches TRBD1 or TRBD2 (5 bases each). CDR1 and CDR2 (germline): SEHNR, FQNEAQ (reference sequence). The CDR3 sequence is 14 residues long. V lost 5 bases and J 5 bases, leaving 16 bases between the germline ends. The CDR3 coding sequence is TGTGCCAGCAGCACCTGGGACCGCTGGGACGAGCAGTACTTC. Translation: CASSTWDRWDEQYF.

As DNA, the CDR3 is TGTGCCAGCAGTTTTCTCATCCTAGGGGAGCAAAATACGCAGTATTTT. This sequence encodes CASSFLILGEQNTQYF. The chain couples TRBV12-3 or TRBV12-4 to TRBJ2-3; either TRBD1 or TRBD2 may supply D (5 bases each). Trimming took 3 bases from V and 7 from J, leaving 20 bases between them. CDR3 length equals 16 residues.

This clonotype was seen many times. The chain is built from TRBV5-1 and TRBJ2-7; 10 nucleotides align to TRBD2. V was clipped by 0 bases and J by 3 bases; unmatched bases: 12. The CDR3 runs 18 residues. CDR1 is SGHRS, CDR2 YFSETQ, per germline. CDR3 sequence: CASSLELAGKPTSYEQYF. The CDR3 coding sequence is TGCGCCAGCAGCTTGGAACTAGCGGGGAAGCCAACCAGCTACGAGCAGTACTTC.

The chain is built from TRBV7-9 and TRBJ1-1; 9 positions match TRBD1. This CDR3 region has 15 residues. V trimming: 5 bases; J trimming: 4 bases; junction bases outside the gene matches: 8. The germline CDR1 and CDR2 sequences are SEHNR and FQNEAQ (reference sequence). The CDR3 is CASSVTGGAGTEAFF. CDR3 DNA sequence: TGTGCCAGCAGCGTTACAGGGGGCGCCGGCACTGAAGCTTTCTTT. Supplemented by reference TRBV7-9 and TRBJ1-1, the full variable domain reads DTGVSQNPRHKITKRGQNVTFRCDPISEHNRLYWYRQTLGQGPEFLTYFQNEAQLEKSRLLSDRFSAERPKGSFSTLEIQRTEQGDSAMYLCASSVTGGAGTEAFFGQGTRLTVV.

This clonotype was seen ten or more times. CDR3 amino acids: CASSYGISGNTIYF. The CDR3 nucleotides read TGTGCCAGCAGTTACGGGATCTCTGGAAACACCATATATTTT. The chain has TRBV6-5 and TRBJ1-3; the D is unclear. Germline V gives CDR1 MNHEY, CDR2 SVGAGI. The CDR3 runs to 14 residues. Trimming shortened V by 2 bases and J by 0 bases, and 5 bases separated the two germline ends.

The J gene is TRBJ2-3, the V gene TRBV25-1; D is unclear. V was trimmed by 4 bases and J by 2 bases, leaving 10 bases between them. This CDR3 comprises 14 residues. Germline CDR1 and CDR2: MGHDK and SYGVNS. The CDR3 here is CASSAFGYTDTQYF. CDR3 sequence (DNA): TGTGCCAGCAGTGCCTTCGGCTACACAGATACGCAGTATTTT. The full variable domain, in which reference TRBV25-1 and TRBJ2-3 provide the parts outside the CDR3, is EADIYQTPRYLVIGTGKKITLECSQTMGHDKMYWYQQDPGMELHLIHYSYGVNSTEKGDLSSESTVSRIRTEHFPLTLESARPSHTSQYLCASSAFGYTDTQYFGPGTRLTVL.

The chain combines TRBV6-1 with TRBJ1-2; TRBD1 is a possible D gene (5 bases). The germline V gene has CDR1 MNHNS and CDR2 SASEGT. The length of the CDR3 is 15 residues. V was cut by 1 base and J by 4 bases, with 13 bases left in between. The CDR3 sequence is CASSEEGRAGYGYTF. For the CDR3, the DNA is TGTGCCAGCAGTGAAGAGGGACGGGCGGGCTATGGCTACACCTTC.

The chain employs TRBV9 and TRBJ1-1; D possibly corresponds to TRBD1 (6 bases). Germline CDR1 is SGDLS and CDR2 is YYNGEE. There are 15 residues in the CDR3. Trimming stripped 0 bases from V and 4 bases from J, with 13 bases between. CDR3 sequence: CASSVDQGWFTEAFF. The CDR3 bases are TGTGCCAGCAGCGTAGATCAGGGGTGGTTCACTGAAGCTTTCTTT. The full variable domain, in which reference TRBV9 and TRBJ1-1 provide the parts outside the CDR3, is DSGVTQTPKHLITATGQRVTLRCSPRSGDLSVYWYQQSLDQGLQFLIQYYNGEERAKGNILERFSAQQFPDLHSELNLSSLELGDSALYFCASSVDQGWFTEAFFGQGTRLTVV.